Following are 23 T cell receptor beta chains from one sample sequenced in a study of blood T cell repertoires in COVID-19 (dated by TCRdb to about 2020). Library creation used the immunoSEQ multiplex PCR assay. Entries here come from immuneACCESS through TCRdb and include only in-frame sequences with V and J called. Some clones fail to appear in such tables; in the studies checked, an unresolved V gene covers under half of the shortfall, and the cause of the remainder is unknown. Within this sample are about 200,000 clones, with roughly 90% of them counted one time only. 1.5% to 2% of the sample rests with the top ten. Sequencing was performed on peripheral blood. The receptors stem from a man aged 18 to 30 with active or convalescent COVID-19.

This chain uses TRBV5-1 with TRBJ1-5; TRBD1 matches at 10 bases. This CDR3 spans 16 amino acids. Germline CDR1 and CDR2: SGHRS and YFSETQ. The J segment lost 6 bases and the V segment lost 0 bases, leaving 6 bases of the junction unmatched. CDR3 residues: CASSLGGTGDGQPQHF. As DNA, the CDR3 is TGCGCCAGCAGCTTGGGTGGGACAGGGGACGGTCAGCCCCAGCATTTT.

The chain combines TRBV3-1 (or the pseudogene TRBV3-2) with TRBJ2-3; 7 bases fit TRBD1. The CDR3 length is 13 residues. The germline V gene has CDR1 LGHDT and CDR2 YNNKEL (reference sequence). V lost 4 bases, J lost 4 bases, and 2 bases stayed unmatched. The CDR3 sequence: CASSRQGSDTQYF. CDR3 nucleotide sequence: TGTGCCAGCAGCCGACAGGGATCAGATACGCAGTATTTT.

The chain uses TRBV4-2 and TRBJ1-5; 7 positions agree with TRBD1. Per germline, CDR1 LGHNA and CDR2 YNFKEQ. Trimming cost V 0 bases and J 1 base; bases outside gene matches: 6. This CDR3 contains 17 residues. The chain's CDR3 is CASSQDRGGQSNQPQHF. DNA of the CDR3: TGTGCCAGCAGCCAAGATCGAGGGGGCCAGAGCAATCAGCCCCAGCATTTT.

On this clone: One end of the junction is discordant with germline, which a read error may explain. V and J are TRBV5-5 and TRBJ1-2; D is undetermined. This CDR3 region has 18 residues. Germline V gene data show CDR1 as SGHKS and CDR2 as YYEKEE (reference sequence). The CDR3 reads CTSSLEFVSGKANYGYTF. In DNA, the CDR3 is TGTACCAGCAGCTTGGAATTCGTCAGCGGAAAAGCTAACTATGGCTACACCTTC. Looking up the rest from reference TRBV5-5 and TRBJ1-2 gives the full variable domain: DAGVTQSPTHLIKTRGQQVTLRCSPISGHKSVSWYQQVLGQGPQFIFQYYEKEERGRGNFPDRFSARQFPNYSSELNVNALLLGDSALYLCTSSLEFVSGKANYGYTFGSGTRLTVV.

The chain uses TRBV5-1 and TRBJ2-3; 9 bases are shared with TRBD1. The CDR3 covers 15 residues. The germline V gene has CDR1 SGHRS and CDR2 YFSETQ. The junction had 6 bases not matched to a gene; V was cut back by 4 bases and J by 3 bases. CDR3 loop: CASSHSGQGTDTQYF. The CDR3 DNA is TGCGCCAGCAGCCATTCGGGACAGGGAACAGATACGCAGTATTTT. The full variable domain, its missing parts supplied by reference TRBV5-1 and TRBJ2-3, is KAGVTQTPRYLIKTRGQQVTLSCSPISGHRSVSWYQQTPGQGLQFLFEYFSETQRNKGNFPGRFSGRQFSNSRSEMNVSTLELGDSALYLCASSHSGQGTDTQYFGPGTRLTVL.

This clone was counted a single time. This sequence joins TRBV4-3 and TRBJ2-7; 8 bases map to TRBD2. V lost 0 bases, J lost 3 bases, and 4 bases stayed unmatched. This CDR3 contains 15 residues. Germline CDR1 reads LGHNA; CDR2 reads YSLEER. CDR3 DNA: TGCGCCAGCAGCCAAGATCTGGGACTAGTCTACGAGCAGTACTTC. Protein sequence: CASSQDLGLVYEQYF.

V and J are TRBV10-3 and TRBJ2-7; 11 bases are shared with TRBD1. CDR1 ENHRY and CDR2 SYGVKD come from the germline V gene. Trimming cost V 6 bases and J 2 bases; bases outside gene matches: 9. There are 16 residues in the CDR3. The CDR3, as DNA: TGTGCCATCAGCAGGAATTCGGGACAGGGGGCCTACGAGCAGTACTTC. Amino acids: CAISRNSGQGAYEQYF.

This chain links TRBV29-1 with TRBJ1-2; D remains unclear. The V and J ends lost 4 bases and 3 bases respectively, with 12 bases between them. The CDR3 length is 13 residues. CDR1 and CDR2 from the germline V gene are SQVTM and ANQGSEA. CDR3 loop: CSVGAYSDYGYTF. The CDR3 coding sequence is TGCAGCGTTGGGGCCTACTCGGACTATGGCTACACCTTC.

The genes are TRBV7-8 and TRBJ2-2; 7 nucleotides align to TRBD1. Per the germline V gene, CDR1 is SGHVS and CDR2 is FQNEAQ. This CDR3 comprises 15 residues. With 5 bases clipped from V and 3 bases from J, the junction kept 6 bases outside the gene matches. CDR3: CASSPRQGYTGELFF. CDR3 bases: TGTGCCAGCAGCCCCAGACAGGGCTACACCGGGGAGCTGTTTTTT.

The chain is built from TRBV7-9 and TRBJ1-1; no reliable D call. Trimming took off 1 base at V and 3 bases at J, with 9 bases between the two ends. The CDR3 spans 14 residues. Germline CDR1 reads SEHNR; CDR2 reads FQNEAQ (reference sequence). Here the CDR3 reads CASSLGGSDTEAFF. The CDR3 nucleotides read TGTGCCAGCAGCTTAGGTGGGAGTGACACTGAAGCTTTCTTT.

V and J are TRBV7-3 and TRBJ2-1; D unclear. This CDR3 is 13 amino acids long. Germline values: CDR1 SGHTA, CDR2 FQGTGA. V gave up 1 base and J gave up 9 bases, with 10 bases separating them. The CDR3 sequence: CASSLSASSEQFF. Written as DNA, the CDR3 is TGTGCCAGCAGCTTAAGTGCATCCAGTGAGCAGTTCTTC.

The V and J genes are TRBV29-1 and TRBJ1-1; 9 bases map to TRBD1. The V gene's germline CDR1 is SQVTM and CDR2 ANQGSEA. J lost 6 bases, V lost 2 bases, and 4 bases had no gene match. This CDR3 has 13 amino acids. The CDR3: CSVEQTGGAEAFF. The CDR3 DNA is TGCAGCGTTGAACAGACAGGGGGGGCTGAAGCTTTCTTT.

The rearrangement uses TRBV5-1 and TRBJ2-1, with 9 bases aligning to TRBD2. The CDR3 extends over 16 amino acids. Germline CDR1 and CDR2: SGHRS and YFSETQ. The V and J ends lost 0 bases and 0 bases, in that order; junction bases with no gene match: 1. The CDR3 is CASSLAAGGSYNEQFF. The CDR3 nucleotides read TGCGCCAGCAGCTTGGCAGCGGGAGGCTCCTACAATGAGCAGTTCTTC.

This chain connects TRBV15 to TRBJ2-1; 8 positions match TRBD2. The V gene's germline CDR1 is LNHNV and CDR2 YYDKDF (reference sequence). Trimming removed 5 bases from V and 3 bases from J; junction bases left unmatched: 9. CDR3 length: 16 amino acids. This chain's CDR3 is CATSRLELAVYNEQFF. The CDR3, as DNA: TGTGCCACCAGCCGCCTGGAACTAGCGGTCTACAATGAGCAGTTCTTC.

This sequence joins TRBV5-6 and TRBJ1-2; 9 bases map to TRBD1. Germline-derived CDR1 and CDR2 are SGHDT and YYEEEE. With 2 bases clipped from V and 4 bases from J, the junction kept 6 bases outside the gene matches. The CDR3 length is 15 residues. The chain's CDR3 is CASSLRQGVGYGYTF. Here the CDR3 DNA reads TGTGCCAGCAGCTTAAGACAGGGGGTCGGCTATGGCTACACCTTC.

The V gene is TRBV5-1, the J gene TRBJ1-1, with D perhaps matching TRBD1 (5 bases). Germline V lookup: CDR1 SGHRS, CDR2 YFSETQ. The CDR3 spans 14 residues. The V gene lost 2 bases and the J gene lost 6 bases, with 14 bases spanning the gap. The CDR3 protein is CASSFGQGDAEAFF. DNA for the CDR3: TGCGCCAGCAGCTTTGGCCAGGGCGACGCTGAAGCTTTCTTT.

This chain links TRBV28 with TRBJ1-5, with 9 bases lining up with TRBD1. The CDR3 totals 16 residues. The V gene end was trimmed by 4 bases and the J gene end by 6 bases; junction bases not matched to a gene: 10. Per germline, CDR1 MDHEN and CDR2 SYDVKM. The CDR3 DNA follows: TGTGCCAGCAGTTCGACCGGGACAGGGAGAGCTCAGCCCCAGCATTTT. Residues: CASSSTGTGRAQPQHF.

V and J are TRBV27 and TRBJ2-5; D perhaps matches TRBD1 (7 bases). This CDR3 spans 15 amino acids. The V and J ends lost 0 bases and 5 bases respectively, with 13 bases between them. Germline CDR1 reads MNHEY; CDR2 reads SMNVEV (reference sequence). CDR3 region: CASSLSPTGRETQYF. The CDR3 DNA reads TGTGCCAGCAGTTTATCCCCGACAGGGAGGGAGACCCAGTACTTC.

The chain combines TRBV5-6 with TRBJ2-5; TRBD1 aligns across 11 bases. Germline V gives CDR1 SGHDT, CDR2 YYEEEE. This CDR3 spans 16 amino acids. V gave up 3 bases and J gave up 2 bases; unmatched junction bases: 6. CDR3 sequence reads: CASSSGTGGPQETQYF. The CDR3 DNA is TGTGCCAGCAGCTCCGGGACAGGGGGACCTCAAGAGACCCAGTACTTC.

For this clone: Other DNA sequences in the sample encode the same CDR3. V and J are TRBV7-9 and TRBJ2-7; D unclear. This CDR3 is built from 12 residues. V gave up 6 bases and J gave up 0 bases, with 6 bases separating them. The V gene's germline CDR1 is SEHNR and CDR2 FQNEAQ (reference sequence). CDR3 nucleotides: TGTGCCAGCAGTTCGAGCTCCTACGAGCAGTACTTC. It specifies CASSSSSYEQYF.

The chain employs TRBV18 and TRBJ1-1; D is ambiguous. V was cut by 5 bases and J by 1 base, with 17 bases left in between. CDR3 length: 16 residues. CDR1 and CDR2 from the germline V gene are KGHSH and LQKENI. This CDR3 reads CASSANGGHSNTEAFF. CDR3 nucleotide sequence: TGTGCCAGCTCAGCCAACGGCGGGCATTCGAACACTGAAGCTTTCTTT.

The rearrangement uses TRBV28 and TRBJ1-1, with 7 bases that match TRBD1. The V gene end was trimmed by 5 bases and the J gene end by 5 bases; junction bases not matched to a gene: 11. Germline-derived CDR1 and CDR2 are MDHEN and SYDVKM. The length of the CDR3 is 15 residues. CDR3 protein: CASSLATGAGTEAFF. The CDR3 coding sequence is TGTGCCAGCAGTCTAGCAACAGGGGCCGGGACTGAAGCTTTCTTT.

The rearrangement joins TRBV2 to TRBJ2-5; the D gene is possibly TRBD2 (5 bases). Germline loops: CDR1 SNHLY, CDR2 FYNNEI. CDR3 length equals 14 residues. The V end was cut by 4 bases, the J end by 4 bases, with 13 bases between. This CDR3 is CASSGASWLETQYF. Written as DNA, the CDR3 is TGTGCCAGCAGTGGGGCTAGCTGGTTAGAGACCCAGTACTTC.